This T cell receptor beta chain was captured in a study of Ad26.COV2.S vaccination and SARS-CoV-2 variants. Overall study context: The vaccine Ad26.COV2.S was put into the muscle once, or twice with 56 days between.

The table came from immunoSEQ multiplex PCR; TCRdb's copy has only in-frame clones and leaves some out. The table shows 250,000 or so clones, with roughly nine tenths occurring only once. Documented treatment: some 20 received Ad26.COV2.S at low or high dose, single or two shots; 5 received placebo; per-sample allocation not given. Samples were taken on day 63 after the first vaccine or placebo injection. SARS-CoV-2 spike from the Wuhan strain was encoded by the vaccine, an Ad26 vector. In germline, CDR1 is GTSNPN, CDR2 SVGIG (reference sequence). With 1 base removed from V and 10 bases from J, the gap between germline ends came to 13 bases. The CDR3 has 12 amino acids. Study outcomes and limitations: Placebo recipients showed lower spike-specific TCR breadth than vaccinees.

For this clone: The antigen is not known.

The sequenced sample was peripheral blood, obtained in a trial of Ad26.COV2.S vaccine versus placebo. The chain combines TRBV30 with TRBJ1-1; D uncertain. The sequence was obtained from a person aged 18 to 59 who received the Ad26.COV2.S COVID-19 vaccine or a placebo. CDR3 sequence (DNA): TGTGCCTGGAGTGCCGATAGGTGGGGAGCTTTCTTT. It yields the protein CAWSADRWGAFF. Full variable domain (outside the CDR3, taken from reference TRBV30 and TRBJ1-1): SQTIHQWPATLVQPVGSPLSLECTVEGTSNPNLYWYRQAAGRGLQLLFYSVGIGQISSEVPQNLSASRPQDRQFILSSKKLLLSDSGFYLCAWSADRWGAFFGQGTRLTVV.